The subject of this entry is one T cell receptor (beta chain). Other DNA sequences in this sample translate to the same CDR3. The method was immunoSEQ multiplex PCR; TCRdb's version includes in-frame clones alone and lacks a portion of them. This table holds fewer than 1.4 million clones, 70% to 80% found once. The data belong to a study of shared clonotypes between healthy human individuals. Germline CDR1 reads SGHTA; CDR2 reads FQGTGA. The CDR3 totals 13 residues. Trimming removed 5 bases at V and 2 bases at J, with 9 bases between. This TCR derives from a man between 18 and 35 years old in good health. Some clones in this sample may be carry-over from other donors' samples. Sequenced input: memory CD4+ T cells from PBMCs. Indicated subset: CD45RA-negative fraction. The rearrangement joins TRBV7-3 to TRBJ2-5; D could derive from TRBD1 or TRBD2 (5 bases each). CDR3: CASSPGAQETQYF. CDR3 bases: TGTGCCAGCAGCCCCGGGGCACAAGAGACCCAGTACTTC.